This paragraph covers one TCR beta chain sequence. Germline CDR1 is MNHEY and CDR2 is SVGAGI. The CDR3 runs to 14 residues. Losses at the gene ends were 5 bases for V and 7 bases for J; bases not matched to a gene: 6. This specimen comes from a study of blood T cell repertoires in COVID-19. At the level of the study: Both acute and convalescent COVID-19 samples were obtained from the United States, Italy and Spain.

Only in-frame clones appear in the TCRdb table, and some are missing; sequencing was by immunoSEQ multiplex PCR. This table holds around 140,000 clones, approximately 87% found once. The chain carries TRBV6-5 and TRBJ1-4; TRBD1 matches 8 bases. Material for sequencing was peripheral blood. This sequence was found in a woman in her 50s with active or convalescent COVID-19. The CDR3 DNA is TGTGCCAGCAGTCCCGGGACAGGTACTGAAAAACTGTTTTTT. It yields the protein CASSPGTGTEKLFF.